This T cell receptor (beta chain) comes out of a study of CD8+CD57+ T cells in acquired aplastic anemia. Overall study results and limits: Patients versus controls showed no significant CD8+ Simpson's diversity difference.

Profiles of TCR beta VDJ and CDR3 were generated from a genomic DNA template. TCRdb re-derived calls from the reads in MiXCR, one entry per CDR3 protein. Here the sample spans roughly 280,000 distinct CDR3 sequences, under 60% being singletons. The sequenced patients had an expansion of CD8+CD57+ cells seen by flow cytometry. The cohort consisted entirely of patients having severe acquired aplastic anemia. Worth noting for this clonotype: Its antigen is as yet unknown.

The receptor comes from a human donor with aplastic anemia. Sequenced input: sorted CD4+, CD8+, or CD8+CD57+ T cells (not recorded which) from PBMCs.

CDR3 coding DNA: TGTGCCAGCAGTTATGGGCGGAACCAAGAGACCCAGTACTTC. This encodes CASSYGRNQETQYF. J is TRBJ2-5 and V is TRBV7-8; unclear D gene. V was trimmed by 6 bases and J by 0 bases, leaving 11 bases between them. Germline-derived CDR1 and CDR2 are SGHVS and FQNEAQ. This CDR3 is built from 14 residues.